The present entry profiles one TCR beta chain with its context. The germline V gene encodes CDR1 KGHDR and CDR2 SFDVKD. This CDR3 has 17 amino acids. The junction had 7 bases not matched to a gene; V was cut back by 3 bases and J by 0 bases. The data are from a study of blood T cell repertoires in COVID-19. Overall study context: T cells, B-cell-depleted T cells, or PBMCs supplied cDNA or gDNA.

Method: immunoSEQ multiplex PCR; TCRdb's copy keeps in-frame clones and lacks some. Seen here are 140,000 to 150,000 clones, around 73% observed once, and the top ten hold 5% to 6.5%. The material sequenced was PBMCs or T cells enriched from blood (not recorded which). This receptor was obtained from a woman in her fifties or sixties who had recovered from COVID-19. This rearrangement joins TRBV24-1 to TRBJ1-3; 7 bases line up with TRBD1. CDR3 region: CATSDARAGGSGNTIYF. CDR3 sequence (DNA): TGTGCCACCAGTGATGCCAGGGCAGGGGGCTCTGGAAACACCATATATTTT.